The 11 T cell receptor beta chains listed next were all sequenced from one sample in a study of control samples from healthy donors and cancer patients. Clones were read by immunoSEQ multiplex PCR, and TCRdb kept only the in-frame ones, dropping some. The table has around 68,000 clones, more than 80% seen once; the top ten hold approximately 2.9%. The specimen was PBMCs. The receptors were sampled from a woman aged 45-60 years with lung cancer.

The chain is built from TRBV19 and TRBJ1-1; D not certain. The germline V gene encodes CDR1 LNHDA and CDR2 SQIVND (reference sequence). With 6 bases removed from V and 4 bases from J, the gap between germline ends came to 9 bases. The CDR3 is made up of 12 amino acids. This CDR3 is CASRDPRTEAFF. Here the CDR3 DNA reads TGTGCCAGTAGGGACCCGCGCACTGAAGCTTTCTTT.

This chain's CDR3 is CASAKPPDGYTF. In DNA form, the CDR3 reads TGTGCCAGCGCGAAACCCCCGGATGGCTACACCTTC. The chain has TRBV27 and TRBJ1-2; D is undetermined. The CDR3 has 12 residues. The germline gives CDR1 MNHEY, CDR2 SMNVEV (reference sequence). Trimming left V 8 bases short and J 6 bases short, with 13 bases between.

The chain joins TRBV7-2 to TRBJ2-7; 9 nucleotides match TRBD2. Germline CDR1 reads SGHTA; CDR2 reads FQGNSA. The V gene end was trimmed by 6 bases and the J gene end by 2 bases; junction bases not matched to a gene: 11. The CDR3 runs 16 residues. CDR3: CASSLASGTSPYEQYF. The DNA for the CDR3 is TGTGCCAGCAGTCTAGCGTCCGGGACTAGCCCCTACGAGCAGTACTTC.

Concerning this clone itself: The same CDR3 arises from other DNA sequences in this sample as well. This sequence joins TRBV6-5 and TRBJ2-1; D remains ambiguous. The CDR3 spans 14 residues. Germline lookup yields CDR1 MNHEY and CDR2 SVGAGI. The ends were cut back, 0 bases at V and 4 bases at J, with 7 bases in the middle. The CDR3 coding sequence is TGTGCCAGCAGTTACTCGACCCAATACAATGAGCAGTTCTTC. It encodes CASSYSTQYNEQFF.

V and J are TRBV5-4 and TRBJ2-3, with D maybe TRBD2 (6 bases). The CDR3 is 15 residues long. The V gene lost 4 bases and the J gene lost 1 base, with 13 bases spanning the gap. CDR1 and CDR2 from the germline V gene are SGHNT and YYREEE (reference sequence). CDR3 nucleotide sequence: TGTGCCAGCAGCCCGGACGGCGGGGGCACAGATACGCAGTATTTT. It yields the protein CASSPDGGGTDTQYF. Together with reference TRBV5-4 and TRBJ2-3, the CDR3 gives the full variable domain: ETGVTQSPTHLIKTRGQQVTLRCSSQSGHNTVSWYQQALGQGPQFIFQYYREEENGRGNFPPRFSGLQFPNYSSELNVNALELDDSALYLCASSPDGGGTDTQYFGPGTRLTVL.

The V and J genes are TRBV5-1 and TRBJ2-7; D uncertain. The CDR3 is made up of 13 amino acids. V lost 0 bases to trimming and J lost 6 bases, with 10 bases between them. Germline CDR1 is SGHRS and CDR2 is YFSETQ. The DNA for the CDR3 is TGCGCCAGCAGCTTGGTCCTGAAATTCGAGCAGTACTTC. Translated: CASSLVLKFEQYF.

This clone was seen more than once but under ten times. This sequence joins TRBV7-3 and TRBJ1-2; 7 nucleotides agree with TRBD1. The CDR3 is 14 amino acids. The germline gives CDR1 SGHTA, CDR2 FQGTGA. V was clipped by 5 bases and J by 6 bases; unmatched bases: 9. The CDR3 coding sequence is TGTGCCAGCAGCATCGGCCAGGGGGAGGATGGCTACACCTTC. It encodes CASSIGQGEDGYTF.

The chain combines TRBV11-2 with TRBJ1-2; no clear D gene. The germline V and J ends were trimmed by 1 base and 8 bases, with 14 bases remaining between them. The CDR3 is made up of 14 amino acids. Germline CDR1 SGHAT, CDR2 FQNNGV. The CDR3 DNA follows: TGTGCCAGCAGCTTAGCTTCCGGTGCGGCAGGCTACACCTTC. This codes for CASSLASGAAGYTF.

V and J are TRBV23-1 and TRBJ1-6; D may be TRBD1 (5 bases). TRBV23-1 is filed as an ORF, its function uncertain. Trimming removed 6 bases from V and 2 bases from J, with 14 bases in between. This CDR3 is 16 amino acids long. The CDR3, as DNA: TGCGCCAGCAGCCCATTAACGGGACCCTATAATTCACCCCTCCACTTT. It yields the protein CASSPLTGPYNSPLHF.

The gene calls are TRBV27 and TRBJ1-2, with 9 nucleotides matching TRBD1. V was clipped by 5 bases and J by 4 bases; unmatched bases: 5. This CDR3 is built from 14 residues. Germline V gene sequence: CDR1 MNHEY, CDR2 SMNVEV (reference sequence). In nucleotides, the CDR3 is TGTGCCAGCAGTCCCCGACAGGGGGTCTATGGCTACACCTTC. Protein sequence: CASSPRQGVYGYTF.

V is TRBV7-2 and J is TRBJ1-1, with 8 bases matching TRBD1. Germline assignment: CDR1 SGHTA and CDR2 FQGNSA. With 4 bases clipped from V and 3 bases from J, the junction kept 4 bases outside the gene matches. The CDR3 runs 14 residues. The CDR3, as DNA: TGTGCCAGCAGCTCGACAGGGGAAGACACTGAAGCTTTCTTT. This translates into CASSSTGEDTEAFF.